This T cell receptor (beta chain) was sequenced during a study of T cell responses to AZD1222 COVID-19 vaccine. Overall study findings and caveats: All repertoire sampling was performed exclusively after the peak T cell response. Per reports, nearly half of all spike-specific TCRs target regions that are unmutated in variants.

Comments on this clone: The antigen remains unidentified.

The germline gives CDR1 SGHAT, CDR2 FQNNGV. This CDR3 has 14 residues. The ends were cut back, 5 bases at V and 3 bases at J, with 12 bases in the middle. Profiled with immunoSEQ multiplex PCR; TCRdb holds only in-frame clones, not every one. The data contain 50,000 or so clones, roughly three quarters of them singletons. The source material was peripheral blood, sampled 28 days after the second AZD1222 dose. This chain uses TRBV11-2 with TRBJ2-3, with D unclear. The clonotype originates from an adult who received the AZD1222 COVID-19 vaccine. CDR3 sequence: CASSPPGRTDTQYF. CDR3 nucleotides: TGTGCCAGCAGCCCCCCTGGACGGACAGATACGCAGTATTTT.